The rows below give T cell receptor beta chains drawn from one sample of a study of T cells in Graves' hyperthyroidism and ophthalmopathy. Each CDR3 protein gets one entry after TCRdb re-called the multiplex PCR reads with MiXCR. The data show 500,000 to 700,000 distinct CDR3 sequences, 16% seen once. Material for sequencing was blood. The source is a woman aged 18-35 years with Graves' hyperthyroidism. Each CDR3 is given with its conserved first and last residue. A D gene is named only where the DNA matches it firmly. Rows give clone size only sometimes, using once, few, many, or a class for an expanded clone.

>TRBV10-1|few|.|TRBJ1-1
TGCGCCAGCAGTGATTACACCACTGAAGCTTTCTTT
CASSDYTTEAFF
>TRBV25-1|few|.|TRBJ2-5
TGTGCCAGCAGCGGCCGGTGGTGGGAGACCCAGTACTTC
CASSGRWWETQYF
>TRBV27|.|TRBD1|TRBJ1-2
TGTGCCAGCAGTTTATCGATGGGGACAGGGTTCCCTAGGACCTTC
CASSLSMGTGFPRTF
>TRBV3-1|few|.|TRBJ2-1
TGTGCCAGCAGCCGAGGACTACAAGGGGGCAATGAGCAGTTCTTC
CASSRGLQGGNEQFF
>TRBV19|.|TRBD2|TRBJ2-1
TGTGCGACCCGACTAGCGGGGAGAAGCAATGAGCAGTTCTTC
CATRLAGRSNEQFF
>TRBV20-1|.|TRBD2|TRBJ2-3
TGCAGTGCTAGACACTCTAGCGGGAGAACGAATACGCAGTATTTT
CSARHSSGRTNTQYF
>TRBV18|many|.|TRBJ2-3
TGTGCCAGCTCACCAACAGGGATCACAGATACGCAGTATTTT
CASSPTGITDTQYF
>TRBV27|many|.|TRBJ1-2
TGTGCCAGCAGTTTTTCCCCCCTTCGGTCCTATGGCTACACCTTC
CASSFSPLRSYGYTF
>TRBV28|many|.|TRBJ2-7
TGTGCCAGCAACCCCGGACCCCCGGACGAGCAGTACTTC
CASNPGPPDEQYF
>TRBV2|many|.|TRBJ2-7
TGTGCCAGCCGGGAAGGCTACGAGCAGTACTTC
CASREGYEQYF
>TRBV5-1|many|TRBD1|TRBJ2-3
TGCGCCAGCAGCTTGGGGGACAGGACCACAGATACGCAGTATTTT
CASSLGDRTTDTQYF